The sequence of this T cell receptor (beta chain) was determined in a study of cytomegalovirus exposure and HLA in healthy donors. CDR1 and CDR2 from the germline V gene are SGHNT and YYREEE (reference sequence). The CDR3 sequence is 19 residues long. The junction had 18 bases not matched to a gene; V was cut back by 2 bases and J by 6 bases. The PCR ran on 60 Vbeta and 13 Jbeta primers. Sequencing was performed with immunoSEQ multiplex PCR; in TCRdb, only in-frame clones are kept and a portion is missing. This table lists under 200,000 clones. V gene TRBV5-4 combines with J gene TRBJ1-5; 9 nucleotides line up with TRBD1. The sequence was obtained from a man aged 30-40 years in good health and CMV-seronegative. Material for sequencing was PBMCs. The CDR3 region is CASSFKGSGTGRGIQPQHF. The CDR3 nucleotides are TGTGCCAGCAGCTTCAAGGGCTCCGGGACAGGGAGGGGAATTCAGCCCCAGCATTTT.